Each of the 18 T cell receptor beta chains below was sequenced from the same sample in a study of T cell responses to AZD1222 COVID-19 vaccine. The repertoire was sequenced with immunoSEQ multiplex PCR; TCRdb's copy has only in-frame clones and lacks some. This table has about 130,000 clones, approximately 93% appearing once. This sample comprised peripheral blood, obtained on day 0 of AZD1222 vaccination. These receptor sequences come from an adult in good health.

The rearrangement uses TRBV3-1 (or the pseudogene TRBV3-2) and TRBJ2-5, with 7 bases identical to TRBD2. This CDR3 contains 18 residues. CDR1 LGHDT and CDR2 YNNKEL come from the germline V gene (reference sequence). The J segment lost 5 bases and the V segment lost 4 bases, leaving 19 bases of the junction unmatched. The CDR3 protein is CASSRGIAGGGSQETQYF. The CDR3 DNA reads TGTGCCAGCAGCCGCGGGATAGCGGGTGGGGGGAGTCAGGAGACCCAGTACTTC.

J is TRBJ2-7 and V is TRBV7-2, with 8 bases fitting TRBD2. J gave up 0 bases and V 2 bases, and 3 bases lay outside the gene matches. The CDR3 has 15 residues. Germline-derived CDR1 and CDR2 are SGHTA and FQGNSA. Here the CDR3 DNA reads TGTGCCAGCAGCTTACCCGGGACTAGCTCCTACGAGCAGTACTTC. This codes for CASSLPGTSSYEQYF.

V gene TRBV30 combines with J gene TRBJ1-4, with D perhaps TRBD1 (5 bases). The CDR3 has 13 residues. CDR1 and CDR2 (germline): GTSNPN, SVGIG (reference sequence). Trimming removed 4 bases at V and 8 bases at J, with 14 bases between. CDR3 DNA sequence: TGTGCCTGGACTCCAGGGTCACGGGAAAAACTGTTTTTT. Amino acids: CAWTPGSREKLFF.

The gene calls are TRBV10-3 and TRBJ2-5; TRBD2 matches 13 bases. Looked up from germline, CDR1 is ENHRY and CDR2 is SYGVKD. This CDR3 contains 16 residues. Losses at the gene ends were 4 bases for V and 0 bases for J; bases not matched to a gene: 2. The CDR3 here is CAISGTSGSHQETQYF. The CDR3 DNA is TGTGCCATCAGTGGGACTAGCGGGAGTCACCAAGAGACCCAGTACTTC.

The rearrangement uses TRBV6-2 or TRBV6-3 and TRBJ1-5; D remains ambiguous. From germline, CDR1 is MNHEY and CDR2 SVGEGT. The CDR3 has 14 amino acids. Trimming took off 5 bases at V and 2 bases at J, with 10 bases between the two ends. The CDR3 bases are TGTGCCAGCAGTCCACTCGCAGGCAATCAGCCCCAGCATTTT. Protein: CASSPLAGNQPQHF.

This chain joins TRBV2 and TRBJ1-2, with 9 bases fitting TRBD1. The V gene end was trimmed by 1 base and the J gene end by 7 bases; junction bases not matched to a gene: 7. The CDR3 contains 15 residues. The germline V gene has CDR1 SNHLY and CDR2 FYNNEI. For the CDR3, the DNA is TGTGCCAGCAGTGAAGGGCTGACAGGGGGATTTGGCTACACCTTC. It yields the protein CASSEGLTGGFGYTF. The whole variable domain, filled in from reference TRBV2 and TRBJ1-2, reads EPEVTQTPSHQVTQMGQEVILRCVPISNHLYFYWYRQILGQKVEFLVSFYNNEISEKSEIFDDQFSVERPDGSNFTLKIRSTKLEDSAMYFCASSEGLTGGFGYTFGSGTRLTVV.

The V gene is TRBV11-3, the J gene TRBJ2-1; TRBD2 agrees at 15 bases. V dropped 1 base and J dropped 9; count of bases not matched to a gene: 4. The CDR3 loop spans 16 amino acids. Germline CDR1 is SGHNT and CDR2 is YENEEA. The CDR3 DNA follows: TGTGCCAGCAGCTTAGGGGGACTAGCGGGAGGTGTTGAGCAGTTCTTC. Amino acid sequence: CASSLGGLAGGVEQFF.

This sequence joins TRBV6-2 or TRBV6-3 and TRBJ1-1; D remains unclear. The V gene's germline CDR1 is MNHEY and CDR2 SVGEGT. V was cut by 2 bases and J by 3 bases, with 16 bases left in between. The CDR3 consists of 16 residues. CDR3 sequence (DNA): TGTGCCAGCAGTTACCGGGAGCTACCTTCTGACACTGAAGCTTTCTTT. It translates to CASSYRELPSDTEAFF.

This clone was seen a single time. This chain uses TRBV6-5 with TRBJ2-1; D is perhaps TRBD2 (5 bases). This CDR3 region has 14 residues. Germline CDR1 MNHEY, CDR2 SVGAGI. Trimming took 5 bases from V and 3 from J, leaving 11 bases between them. CDR3 nucleotide sequence: TGTGCCAGCAGTAGGGAGAGGGTCTACAATGAGCAGTTCTTC. Amino acid sequence: CASSRERVYNEQFF.

The chain couples TRBV11-2 to TRBJ1-2; TRBD1 is a possible D gene (5 bases). Germline-derived CDR1 and CDR2 are SGHAT and FQNNGV. This CDR3 has 14 amino acids. Trimming removed 1 base from V and 8 bases from J, with 14 bases in between. This chain's CDR3 is CASSLGGWGVGYTF. The CDR3 DNA sequence: TGTGCCAGCAGCTTAGGGGGGTGGGGCGTCGGCTACACCTTC.

This rearrangement joins TRBV20-1 to TRBJ1-1; D not resolved. Germline CDR1 is DFQATT and CDR2 is SNEGSKA (reference sequence). V was cut by 3 bases and J by 4 bases, with 6 bases left in between. This CDR3 comprises 11 residues. CDR3: CSARTGTEAFF. CDR3 nucleotide sequence: TGCAGTGCTAGGACGGGCACTGAAGCTTTCTTT.

The chain carries TRBV18 and TRBJ1-1; TRBD1 aligns across 7 bases. This CDR3 has 15 amino acids. The J segment lost 0 bases and the V segment lost 4 bases, leaving 5 bases of the junction unmatched. CDR1 is KGHSH, CDR2 LQKENI, per germline. In DNA form, the CDR3 reads TGTGCCAGCTCACTGTCCGGGACAGTGAACACTGAAGCTTTCTTT. This sequence encodes CASSLSGTVNTEAFF.

The chain is built from TRBV18 and TRBJ2-3; 8 bases match TRBD1. The V gene end was trimmed by 6 bases and the J gene end by 1 base; junction bases not matched to a gene: 6. CDR3 length: 15 amino acids. Germline V lookup: CDR1 KGHSH, CDR2 LQKENI. The CDR3 DNA is TGTGCCAGCTCCCTGACAGGGGACCGCACAGATACGCAGTATTTT. This codes for CASSLTGDRTDTQYF.

The J gene is TRBJ1-1, the V gene TRBV6-5; 7 positions match TRBD1. Germline V lookup: CDR1 MNHEY, CDR2 SVGAGI. V lost 2 bases to trimming and J lost 7 bases; unmatched junction nucleotides: 10. CDR3 size: 15 residues. The DNA of the CDR3 is TGTGCCAGCAGTTACGTTAGGGGGCGATCTCATGAAGCTTTCTTT. It specifies CASSYVRGRSHEAFF.

This clone showed up just once. The rearrangement links TRBV2 to TRBJ1-1, with TRBD1 as a possible D gene (5 bases). V was shortened by 6 bases and J by 1 base, with 9 bases between the two germline ends. Germline V gene sequence: CDR1 SNHLY, CDR2 FYNNEI. There are 13 residues in the CDR3. The CDR3 loop reads CASSRDQNTEAFF. DNA for the CDR3: TGTGCCAGCAGCAGGGACCAGAACACTGAAGCTTTCTTT.

The chain has TRBV5-6 and TRBJ2-3; unclear D gene. V was trimmed by 1 base and J by 4 bases, leaving 1 base between them. Germline values: CDR1 SGHDT, CDR2 YYEEEE. The CDR3 totals 11 residues. The CDR3 sequence: CASSLSDTQYF. CDR3 nucleotide sequence: TGTGCCAGCAGCTTGTCAGATACGCAGTATTTT.

The genes are TRBV27 and TRBJ2-1, with 7 bases fitting TRBD2. This CDR3 has 17 residues. With V trimmed by 7 bases and J by 3 bases, 15 bases remained unmatched. Looked up from germline, CDR1 is MNHEY and CDR2 is SMNVEV (reference sequence). DNA for the CDR3: TGTGCCAGCACCCTGCGACCGGGAGGCCCCAACTACAATGAGCAGTTCTTC. The encoded protein is CASTLRPGGPNYNEQFF.

V and J are TRBV27 and TRBJ2-2; 8 nucleotides align to TRBD1. The CDR3 loop spans 13 amino acids. The V gene's germline CDR1 is MNHEY and CDR2 SMNVEV (reference sequence). J gave up 6 bases and V 6 bases, and 3 bases lay outside the gene matches. The CDR3 DNA is TGTGCCAGCAGGTTGACAGGGGCCGGGGAGCTGTTTTTT. Translating gives CASRLTGAGELFF.